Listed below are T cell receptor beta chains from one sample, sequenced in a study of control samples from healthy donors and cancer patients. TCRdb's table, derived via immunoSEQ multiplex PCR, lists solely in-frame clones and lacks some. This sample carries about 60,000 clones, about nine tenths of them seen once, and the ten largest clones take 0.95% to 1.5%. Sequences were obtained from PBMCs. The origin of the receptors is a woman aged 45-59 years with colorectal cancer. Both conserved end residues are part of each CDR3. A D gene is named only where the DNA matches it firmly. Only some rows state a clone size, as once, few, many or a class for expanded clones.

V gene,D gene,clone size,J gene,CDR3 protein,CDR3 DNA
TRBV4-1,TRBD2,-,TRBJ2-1,CASSLGSGGNTEQFF,TGCGCCAGCAGCCTCGGGAGCGGGGGGAACACTGAGCAGTTCTTC
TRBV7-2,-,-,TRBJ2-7,CASSFLPLRDTYYEQYF,TGTGCCAGCAGCTTCCTCCCCCTCCGGGACACGTACTACGAGCAGTACTTC
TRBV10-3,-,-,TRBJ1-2,CAISKGALTWHTF,TGTGCCATCAGTAAAGGGGCCCTAACCTGGCACACCTTC
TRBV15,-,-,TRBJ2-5,CATSRDWSLGSQETQYF,TGTGCCACCAGCAGAGACTGGTCGCTCGGGTCTCAAGAGACCCAGTACTTC
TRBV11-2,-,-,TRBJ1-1,CASSSPNKNTEAFF,TGTGCCAGCAGCTCCCCAAATAAAAACACTGAAGCTTTCTTT
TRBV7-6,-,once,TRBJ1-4,CASSAGNATNEKLFF,TGTGCCAGCAGCGCCGGGAATGCAACTAATGAAAAACTGTTTTTT
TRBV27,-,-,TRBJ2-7,CASRRTDQYPYEQYF,TGTGCCAGCAGAAGGACAGACCAGTATCCCTACGAGCAGTACTTC
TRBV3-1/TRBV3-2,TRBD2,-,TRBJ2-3,CASSFRTSGHTDTQYF,TGTGCCAGCAGCTTTAGGACTAGCGGACACACAGATACGCAGTATTTT
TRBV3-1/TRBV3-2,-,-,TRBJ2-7,CASSQVAHEQYF,TGTGCCAGCAGCCAGGTCGCCCACGAGCAGTACTTC
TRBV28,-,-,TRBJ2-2,CASSFGVTGELFF,TGTGCCAGCAGTTTTGGTGTCACCGGGGAGCTGTTTTTT
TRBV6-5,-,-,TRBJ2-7,CASSYAASSPYEQYF,TGTGCCAGCAGTTACGCTGCCTCTAGTCCCTACGAGCAGTACTTC
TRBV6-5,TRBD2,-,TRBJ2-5,CASRAGGLETQYF,TGTGCCAGCAGAGCGGGGGGCCTAGAGACCCAGTACTTC
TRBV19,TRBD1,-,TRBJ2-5,CASSIQGAGTQYF,TGTGCCAGTAGTATTCAGGGGGCAGGGACCCAGTACTTC
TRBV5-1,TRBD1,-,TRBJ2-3,CASSETGTDTQYF,TGCGCCAGCAGCGAGACAGGGACAGATACGCAGTATTTT
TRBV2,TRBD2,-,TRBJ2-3,CASSTGSAGGEDTQYF,TGTGCCAGCAGTACCGGGAGTGCGGGGGGGGAAGATACGCAGTATTTT
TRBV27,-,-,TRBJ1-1,CASSLSRSFRTEAFF,TGTGCCAGCAGTTTATCGAGGTCATTCCGGACTGAAGCTTTCTTT
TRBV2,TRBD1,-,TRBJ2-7,CASRDGTGIYEQYF,TGTGCCAGCAGGGACGGGACAGGAATCTACGAGCAGTACTTC
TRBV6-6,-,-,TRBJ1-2,CASSPTGQYGYTF,TGTGCCAGCAGCCCTACAGGACAGTATGGCTACACCTTC
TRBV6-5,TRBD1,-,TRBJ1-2,CASSPGGGSYGYTF,TGTGCCAGCAGTCCAGGGGGGGGCTCCTATGGCTACACCTTC
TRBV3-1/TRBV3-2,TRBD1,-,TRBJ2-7,CASSQDPRQGIPYEQYF,TGTGCCAGCAGCCAAGACCCCAGACAGGGTATACCCTACGAGCAGTACTTC